Below, one T cell receptor (beta chain) is given with its context. What it binds is unknown. Sample barcodes and UMIs were carried by the TCR alpha and TCR beta cDNA libraries that 5'RACE generated with constant-segment primers. Using its own MiXCR run on the 5' RACE reads, TCRdb lists one record per CDR3 protein. The table records roughly 220,000 distinct CDR3 sequences, around 9.5% of them present only once. Germline CDR1 and CDR2: MDHEN and SYDVKM. CDR3 size: 13 residues. The V gene lost 5 bases and the J gene lost 3 bases, with 11 bases spanning the gap. The data belong to a study of T-cell memory formation after mild COVID-19. Study-level points and caveats: Some responding clones appeared in pre-infection memory, suggesting cross-reactive memory joined. Contracting clones localized mainly to CM and EM when CD4+ and mainly to EMRA when CD8+.

Sequencing input: PBMCs or a T cell subset sorted from them (not recorded which). The chain recombines TRBV28 with TRBJ2-7; tentatively, D is TRBD1 (6 bases). The source of this sequence is a man aged 18 to 29 who had mild COVID-19 (a few samples of this study predate the infection). Cell type and time point are not known. This CDR3 is CASSLTGNYEQYV. CDR3 coding DNA: TGTGCCAGCAGTCTCACAGGGAACTACGAGCAGTACGTC.